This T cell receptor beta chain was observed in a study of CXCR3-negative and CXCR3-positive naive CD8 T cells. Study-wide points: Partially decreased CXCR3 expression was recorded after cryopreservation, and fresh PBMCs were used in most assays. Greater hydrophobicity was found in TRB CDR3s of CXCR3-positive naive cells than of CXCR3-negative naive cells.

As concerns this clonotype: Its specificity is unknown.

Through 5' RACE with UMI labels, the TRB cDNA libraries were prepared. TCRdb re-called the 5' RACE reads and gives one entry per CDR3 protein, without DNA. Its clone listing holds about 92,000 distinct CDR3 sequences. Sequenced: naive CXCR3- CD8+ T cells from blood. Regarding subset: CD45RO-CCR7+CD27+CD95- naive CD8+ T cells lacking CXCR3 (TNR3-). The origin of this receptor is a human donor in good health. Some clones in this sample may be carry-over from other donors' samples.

CDR3 sequence: CASRHLGANTEAFF. V is TRBV12-2 and J is TRBJ1-1; TCRdb outputs TRBD1, but without DNA this stays unchecked. TRBV12-2 is noted as a pseudogene. This CDR3 comprises 14 residues.